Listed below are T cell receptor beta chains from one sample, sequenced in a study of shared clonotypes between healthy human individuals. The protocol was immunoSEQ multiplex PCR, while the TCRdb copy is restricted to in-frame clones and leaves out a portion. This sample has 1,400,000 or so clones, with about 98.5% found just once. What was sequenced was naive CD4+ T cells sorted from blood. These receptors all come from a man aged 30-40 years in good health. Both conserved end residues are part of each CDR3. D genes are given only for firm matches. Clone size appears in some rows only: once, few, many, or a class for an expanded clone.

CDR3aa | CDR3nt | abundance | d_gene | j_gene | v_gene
CASSPLGSTGELFF | TGTGCCAGCTCACCACTTGGATCCACCGGGGAGCTGTTTTTT | - | - | TRBJ2-2 | TRBV18
CASSPRTGSGTDTQYF | TGTGCCAGCTCACCCCGGACAGGGTCGGGCACAGATACGCAGTATTTT | - | TRBD1 | TRBJ2-3 | TRBV18
CASGRGADTQYF | TGCGCCAGCGGCCGGGGCGCAGATACGCAGTATTTT | - | - | TRBJ2-3 | TRBV5-1
CASSYYGTGEYNEQFF | TGTGCCAGCAGTTATTACGGGACAGGGGAGTACAATGAGCAGTTCTTC | - | TRBD1 | TRBJ2-1 | TRBV6-5
CASSFGDRDRQKLFF | TGCGCCAGCAGCTTCGGGGACAGGGATCGGCAAAAACTGTTTTTT | - | TRBD1 | TRBJ1-4 | TRBV5-1
CASRRDRSTDTQYF | TGTGCCAGCAGGCGGGACAGAAGCACAGATACGCAGTATTTT | - | - | TRBJ2-3 | TRBV6-5
CASSPFRDRGTNEQFF | TGTGCCAGCTCACCCTTCCGGGACAGGGGTACGAATGAGCAGTTCTTC | - | TRBD1 | TRBJ2-1 | TRBV18
CSVVAWGPFLYGYTF | TGCAGCGTTGTGGCCTGGGGTCCCTTCCTCTATGGCTACACCTTC | - | - | TRBJ1-2 | TRBV29-1
CASSAGTPSYEQYF | TGTGCCAGCAGTGCCGGGACCCCCTCCTACGAGCAGTACTTC | - | - | TRBJ2-7 | TRBV6-6
CASSLGPRTSTDTQYF | TGTGCCAGCAGCTTGGGACCACGGACTAGCACAGATACGCAGTATTTT | - | - | TRBJ2-3 | TRBV5-6
CASGRSGGRLGEQYF | TGTGCCAGCGGCCGGTCGGGGGGGCGCTTGGGCGAGCAGTACTTC | once | TRBD2 | TRBJ2-7 | TRBV27
CASSGRQSPSGHSYEQYF | TGTGCCAGCAGTGGGCGACAGAGTCCTAGCGGGCATTCCTACGAGCAGTACTTC | - | TRBD2 | TRBJ2-7 | TRBV6-1
CASAGQGLNTEAFF | TGTGCCAGCGCTGGACAGGGGTTGAACACTGAAGCTTTCTTT | - | TRBD1 | TRBJ1-1 | TRBV18
CASSLEAGGSLYEQYF | TGTGCCAGCAGCTTAGAAGCTGGCGGGAGTTTGTACGAGCAGTACTTC | once | TRBD2 | TRBJ2-7 | TRBV11-2
CASSAEGGEPQHF | TGTGCCAGCAGTGCGGAGGGGGGAGAGCCCCAGCATTTT | once | - | TRBJ1-5 | TRBV2
CASRPTGLPYNEQFF | TGTGCCAGCAGGCCGACGGGACTCCCCTACAATGAGCAGTTCTTC | - | - | TRBJ2-1 | TRBV6-5